This TCR beta chain was profiled in a study of blood T cell repertoires in COVID-19. Study as a whole: Sites in the United States, Italy and Spain provided acute and convalescent COVID-19 samples. T cells, B-cell-depleted T cells, or PBMCs supplied cDNA or gDNA.

In germline, CDR1 is LGHDT, CDR2 YNNKEL (reference sequence). The CDR3 covers 13 residues. V dropped 4 bases and J dropped 2 bases, with 9 bases sitting between them. Some clones are missing from TCRdb's copy, which holds only in-frame ones; the method was immunoSEQ multiplex PCR. Among 240,000 or so clones listed, around 88% were seen once. The rearrangement uses TRBV3-1 (or the pseudogene TRBV3-2) and TRBJ2-7; a possible D gene is TRBD2 (5 bases). Sequencing was carried out using peripheral blood. The sequence was collected from a man of 80 years or more with acute or convalescent COVID-19. The CDR3 region has the DNA TGTGCCAGCAGCCGCGGACTGACCTACGAGCAGTACTTC. This gives the protein CASSRGLTYEQYF.